One sample yielded the 13 T cell receptor beta chains listed below, sequenced in a study of blood T cell repertoires in COVID-19. TCRdb's table, derived via immunoSEQ multiplex PCR, lists solely in-frame clones and lacks some. Here the sample spans over 75,000 clones, 60% to 85% being singletons. The material sequenced was peripheral blood. The receptors come from a man over 45 who had recovered from COVID-19.

This chain links TRBV19 with TRBJ1-6; tentatively, D is TRBD1 (6 bases). This CDR3 has 13 amino acids. Germline-derived CDR1 and CDR2 are LNHDA and SQIVND (reference sequence). V was cut by 5 bases and J by 7 bases, with 9 bases left in between. CDR3 sequence reads: CASSETGNSPLHF. DNA for the CDR3: TGTGCCAGTAGTGAAACAGGGAATTCACCCCTCCACTTT.

V gene TRBV3-1 (or the pseudogene TRBV3-2) combines with J gene TRBJ2-6, with TRBD2 as a possible D gene (5 bases). The V gene lost 4 bases and the J gene lost 0 bases, with 16 bases spanning the gap. The CDR3 sequence is 18 residues long. Germline V CDR1 and CDR2: LGHDT, YNNKEL (reference sequence). The CDR3: CASSPRAEQLSGANVLTF. The CDR3 DNA follows: TGTGCCAGCAGCCCGAGGGCGGAACAGCTCTCTGGGGCCAACGTCCTGACTTTC.

Only a few counts were recorded for this clone. The rearrangement uses TRBV3-1 (or the pseudogene TRBV3-2) and TRBJ1-2; 8 bases match TRBD1. The V gene end was trimmed by 3 bases and the J gene end by 8 bases; junction bases not matched to a gene: 8. The germline gives CDR1 LGHDT, CDR2 YNNKEL (reference sequence). The CDR3 loop spans 14 amino acids. In DNA, the CDR3 is TGTGCCAGCAGCCAGGGGGACAGGCGGAGGGGCTACACCTTC. This translates into CASSQGDRRRGYTF.

V is TRBV10-3 and J is TRBJ1-2, with 9 nucleotides matching TRBD1. Germline-derived CDR1 and CDR2 are ENHRY and SYGVKD. J lost 4 bases, V lost 10 bases, and 19 bases had no gene match. The CDR3 has 17 residues. DNA for the CDR3: TGTGCCACCCGTACGAGGATCACAGGGGGCGAAATCTATGGCTACACCTTC. Its translation: CATRTRITGGEIYGYTF.

The V gene is TRBV11-2, the J gene TRBJ2-7; D is ambiguous. The CDR3 is 14 amino acids. Germline CDR1 is SGHAT and CDR2 is FQNNGV. V lost 5 bases to trimming and J lost 4 bases, with 15 bases between them. CDR3: CASSPSRSMYEQYF. The CDR3, as DNA: TGTGCCAGCAGCCCTAGTAGGTCGATGTACGAGCAGTACTTC.

CDR3 coding DNA: TGTGCCAGCAGCTTAGGTAGTAGCGGTACCTACAATGAGCAGTTCTTC. Protein: CASSLGSSGTYNEQFF. V gene TRBV11-2 combines with J gene TRBJ2-1; tentatively, D is TRBD2 (6 bases). This CDR3 comprises 16 residues. With 1 base removed from V and 2 bases from J, the gap between germline ends came to 12 bases. CDR1 is SGHAT and CDR2 is FQNNGV in the germline V gene. The entire variable domain, with the rest obtained from reference TRBV11-2 and TRBJ2-1, is as follows: EAGVAQSPRYKIIEKRQSVAFWCNPISGHATLYWYQQILGQGPKLLIQFQNNGVVDDSQLPKDRFSAERLKGVDSTLKIQPAKLEDSAVYLCASSLGSSGTYNEQFFGPGTRLTVL.

The chain recombines TRBV5-5 with TRBJ2-2; TRBD2 might be the D (6 bases). Germline loops: CDR1 SGHKS, CDR2 YYEKEE (reference sequence). V was shortened by 2 bases and J by 1 base, with 9 bases between the two germline ends. This CDR3 has 15 amino acids. The CDR3 here is CASSFGTLNTGELFF. Here the CDR3 DNA reads TGTGCCAGCAGCTTCGGGACTTTGAACACCGGGGAGCTGTTTTTT.

J is TRBJ1-5 and V is TRBV19; 9 nucleotides match TRBD1. This CDR3 contains 16 residues. V lost 1 base, J lost 4 bases, and 5 bases stayed unmatched. Germline V gives CDR1 LNHDA, CDR2 SQIVND (reference sequence). The CDR3 bases are TGTGCCAGTAGTATAGTAGGACAGGGGACGAATCAGCCCCAGCATTTT. Protein: CASSIVGQGTNQPQHF.

This clone was detected ten times or more. The V gene is TRBV3-1 (or the pseudogene TRBV3-2), the J gene TRBJ2-5, with D possibly matching TRBD2 (6 bases). Germline V gene sequence: CDR1 LGHDT, CDR2 YNNKEL (reference sequence). V shed 3 bases and J shed 6 bases, with 11 bases lying between them. The CDR3 has 13 amino acids. The CDR3: CASSQAGRQTQYF. The CDR3 bases are TGTGCCAGCAGCCAGGCGGGGCGGCAGACCCAGTACTTC.

This clone was picked up one time. This rearrangement joins TRBV7-2 to TRBJ2-7; 15 bases are a match to TRBD2. The germline V gene encodes CDR1 SGHTA and CDR2 FQGNSA. The CDR3 has 18 residues. Trimming at V came to 2 bases and at J to 1 base, leaving 6 bases not matched to a gene. Written as DNA, the CDR3 is TGTGCCAGCAGCTTACGCGGGACTAGCGGGAGGAAATCCTACGAGCAGTACTTC. Translation: CASSLRGTSGRKSYEQYF.

The chain employs TRBV6-2 or TRBV6-3 and TRBJ1-2; 7 bases fit TRBD1. The CDR3 is 14 residues long. V was pared by 2 bases and J by 2 bases, with 2 bases of the junction left unmatched. Germline CDR1 MNHEY, CDR2 SVGEGT. CDR3 sequence: CASSYPGQNYGYTF. The CDR3 nucleotides are TGTGCCAGCAGTTACCCGGGACAGAACTATGGCTACACCTTC.

This chain uses TRBV5-6 with TRBJ1-2, with 9 bases matching TRBD1. CDR3 length: 15 residues. V was clipped by 2 bases and J by 2 bases; unmatched bases: 4. Per the germline V gene, CDR1 is SGHDT and CDR2 is YYEEEE. CDR3: CASSFNRGPNYGYTF. Here the CDR3 DNA reads TGTGCCAGCAGCTTCAACAGGGGGCCCAACTATGGCTACACCTTC.

This rearrangement joins TRBV6-2 or TRBV6-3 to TRBJ1-5; D perhaps matches TRBD1 (5 bases). Per the germline V gene, CDR1 is MNHEY and CDR2 is SVGEGT. V was pared by 1 base and J by 5 bases, with 6 bases between. The CDR3 is 13 amino acids. The CDR3: CASSYWGDQPQHF. The CDR3 coding sequence is TGTGCCAGCAGTTACTGGGGGGATCAGCCCCAGCATTTT.